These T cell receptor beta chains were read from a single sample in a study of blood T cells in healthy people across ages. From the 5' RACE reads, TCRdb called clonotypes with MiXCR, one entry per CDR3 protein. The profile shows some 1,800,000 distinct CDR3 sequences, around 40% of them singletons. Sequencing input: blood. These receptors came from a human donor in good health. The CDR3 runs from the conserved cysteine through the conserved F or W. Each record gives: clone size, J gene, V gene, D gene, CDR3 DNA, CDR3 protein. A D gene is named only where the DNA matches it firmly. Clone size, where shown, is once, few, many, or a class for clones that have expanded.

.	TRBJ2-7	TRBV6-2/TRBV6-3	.	TGTGCCAGCAGACCTCGGGAGCCTTCTAGGGGCGAGCAGTACTTC	CASRPREPSRGEQYF
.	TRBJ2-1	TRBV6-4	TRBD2	TGTGCCAGCAGTGACTCCGGACTAGCGGGGGGGAATGAGCAGTTCTTC	CASSDSGLAGGNEQFF
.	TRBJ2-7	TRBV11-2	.	TGTGCCAGCAGCTTAGTCCAAGGCGGGTACTACGAGCAGTACTTC	CASSLVQGGYYEQYF
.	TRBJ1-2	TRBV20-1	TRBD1	TGCAGTGCTAGAGCACCACTGAACAGGGGGCGGAATGGCTACACCTTC	CSARAPLNRGRNGYTF
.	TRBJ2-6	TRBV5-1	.	TGCGCCAGCGGAAACTACAGCAGGGCTAGCTCTGGGGCCAACGTCCTGACTTTC	CASGNYSRASSGANVLTF
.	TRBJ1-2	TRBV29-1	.	TGCAGCGTTGAACCTTTTCCCGGGTCTAAGGAGGGCTACACCTTC	CSVEPFPGSKEGYTF
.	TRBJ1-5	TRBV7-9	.	TGTGCCAGCAGCTTACGAGCTCAGCCCCAGCATTTT	CASSLRAQPQHF
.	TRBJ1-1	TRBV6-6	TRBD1	TGTGCCAGCAGCTCCCGTGGGACAGGGAACACTGAAGCTTTCTTT	CASSSRGTGNTEAFF
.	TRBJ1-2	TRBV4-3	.	TGCGCCAGCAGCCAAGTGACGGGGGCGTTTGACTATGGCTACACCTTC	CASSQVTGAFDYGYTF
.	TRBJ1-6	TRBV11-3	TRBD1	TGTGCCAGCAGCTTAGCAGTGACAGGGTATAATTCACCCCTCCACTTT	CASSLAVTGYNSPLHF
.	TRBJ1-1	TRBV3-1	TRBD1	TGTGCCAGCAGCCAAGCCGGGACAGGGGGCACTGAAGCTTTCTTT	CASSQAGTGGTEAFF
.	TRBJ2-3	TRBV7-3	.	TGTGCCAGCAGCTTAGACAGTCTACCAGATACGCAGTATTTT	CASSLDSLPDTQYF
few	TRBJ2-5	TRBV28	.	TGTGCCAGCAGTTTGGGGGGCGCGAGGCAAGAGACCCAGTACTTC	CASSLGGARQETQYF
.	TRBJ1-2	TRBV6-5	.	TGTGCCAGCAGCCCGGGGCTTAGCCTCGATGGCTACACCTTC	CASSPGLSLDGYTF
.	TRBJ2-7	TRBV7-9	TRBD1	TGTGCCAGCAGCATCTCGACAGGGAACTACGAGCAGTACTTC	CASSISTGNYEQYF
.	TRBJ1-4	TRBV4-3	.	TGCGCCAGCAGCCAAGAATACACTAATGAAAAACTGTTTTTT	CASSQEYTNEKLFF
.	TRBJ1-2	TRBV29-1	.	TGCAGCGTTGAAGGGGGTCTGGCAGTACTTGGCTGCACCTTC	CSVEGGLAVLGCTF
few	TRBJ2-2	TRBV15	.	TGTGCCACCAGCAGAGGGGCACAGAACACCGGGGAGCTGTTTTTT	CATSRGAQNTGELFF
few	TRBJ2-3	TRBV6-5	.	TGTGCCAGCACTAAAAAAAGTTCAGATACGCAGTATTTT	CASTKKSSDTQYF
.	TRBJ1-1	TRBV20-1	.	TGCAGTGCTACCCGCACTGAAGCTTTCTTT	CSATRTEAFF
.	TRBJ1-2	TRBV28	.	TGTGCCAGCAGTTTATTCGGGTCCCCCTGGGGCTACACCTTC	CASSLFGSPWGYTF
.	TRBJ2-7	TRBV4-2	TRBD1	TGTGCCAGCAGCCAAGCTTCCCGGGACAGGTTCTACGAGCAGTACTTC	CASSQASRDRFYEQYF
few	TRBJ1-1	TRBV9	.	TGTGCCAGCAGCGCCAGGACTTTGAACACTGAAGCTTTCTTT	CASSARTLNTEAFF
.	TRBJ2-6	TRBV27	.	TGTGCCAGCAGTTTATTGAGGCAGCCTTCTGGGGCCAACGTCCTGACTTTC	CASSLLRQPSGANVLTF
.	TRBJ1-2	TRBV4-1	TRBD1	TGCGCCAGCAGCCCGGGACAGCGCCTAGTCTATGGCTACACCTTC	CASSPGQRLVYGYTF
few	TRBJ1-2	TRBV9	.	TGTGCCAGCAGCGTAGGCGGTACTCGGGACTATGGCTACACCTTC	CASSVGGTRDYGYTF
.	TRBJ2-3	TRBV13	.	TGTGCCAGCAGCCCTGCTACAGGGATCGTAGATACGCAGTATTTT	CASSPATGIVDTQYF
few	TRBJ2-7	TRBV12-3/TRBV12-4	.	TGTGCCAGCAGTTTAGACCTACCGCCGGGCGAGCAGTACTTC	CASSLDLPPGEQYF
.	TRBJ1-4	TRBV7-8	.	TGTGCCAGCAGCTTTTCCAGGGAAAAACTGTTTTTT	CASSFSREKLFF
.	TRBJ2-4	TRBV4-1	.	TGCGCCAGCAGCCCAGACAGGGACTCTGGCAGGAACATTCAGTACTTC	CASSPDRDSGRNIQYF
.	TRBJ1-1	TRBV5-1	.	TGCGCCAGCAGCGATCAAGGGTTCCCGGGCACTGAAGCTTTCTTT	CASSDQGFPGTEAFF
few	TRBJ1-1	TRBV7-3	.	TGTGCCAGCAGCTTTGGGGGCACCTCTGAAGCTTTCTTT	CASSFGGTSEAFF
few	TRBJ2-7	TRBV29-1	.	TGCAGCGTTTTCCTACCCTCCTACGAGCAGTACTTC	CSVFLPSYEQYF
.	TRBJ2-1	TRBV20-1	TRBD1	TGCAGTGCTCACTTCCGACAGGGCTGGGGGCAGTTCTTC	CSAHFRQGWGQFF
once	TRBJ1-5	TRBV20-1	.	TGCAGTGCTTTGACCGGGACCCGAGATCAGCCCCAGCATTTT	CSALTGTRDQPQHF
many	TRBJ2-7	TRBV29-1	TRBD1	TGCAGCGTCGCCGGGACAGGGGGCGTCGAGCAGTACTTC	CSVAGTGGVEQYF
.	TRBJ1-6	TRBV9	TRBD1	TGTGCCAGCAGCTATGGACAGGACCGATATAATTCACCCCTCCACTTT	CASSYGQDRYNSPLHF